This T cell receptor (beta chain) comes out of a study of response to subunit inactivated influenza vaccine. This clonotype was observed a few times. Using its own MiXCR run on the RT-PCR reads, TCRdb lists one record per CDR3 protein. This sample carries hundreds of thousands of distinct CDR3 sequences, approximately 14% of them seen once, and the ten largest clones take about 7.6%. In germline, CDR1 is SGHVS, CDR2 FNYEAQ. The CDR3 loop spans 13 amino acids. V was cut by 1 base and J by 8 bases, with 9 bases left in between. Sequencing was performed on PBMCs from blood, taken 14 to 15 days before vaccination. The chain couples TRBV7-6 to TRBJ1-5; D not certain. This receptor was identified in a man in his fifties who received an inactivated influenza vaccine. This CDR3 is CASSLGSGEPQHF. Here the CDR3 DNA reads TGTGCCAGCAGCTTAGGTTCGGGTGAGCCCCAGCATTTT.